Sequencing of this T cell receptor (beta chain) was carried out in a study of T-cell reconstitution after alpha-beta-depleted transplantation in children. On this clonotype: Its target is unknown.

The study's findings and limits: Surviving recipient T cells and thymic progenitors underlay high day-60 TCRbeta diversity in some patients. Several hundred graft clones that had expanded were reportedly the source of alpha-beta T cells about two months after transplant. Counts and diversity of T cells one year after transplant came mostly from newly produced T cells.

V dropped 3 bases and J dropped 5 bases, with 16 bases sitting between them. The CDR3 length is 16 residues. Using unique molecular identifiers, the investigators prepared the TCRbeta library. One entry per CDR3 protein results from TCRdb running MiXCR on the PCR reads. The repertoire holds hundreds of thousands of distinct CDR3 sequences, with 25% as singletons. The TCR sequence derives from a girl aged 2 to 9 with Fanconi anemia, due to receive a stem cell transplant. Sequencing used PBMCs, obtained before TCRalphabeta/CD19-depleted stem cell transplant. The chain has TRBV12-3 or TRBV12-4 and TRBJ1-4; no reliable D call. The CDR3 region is CASSFSTGPRNEKLFF. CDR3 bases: TGTGCCAGCAGTTTTTCCACCGGGCCCCGGAATGAAAAACTGTTTTTT.